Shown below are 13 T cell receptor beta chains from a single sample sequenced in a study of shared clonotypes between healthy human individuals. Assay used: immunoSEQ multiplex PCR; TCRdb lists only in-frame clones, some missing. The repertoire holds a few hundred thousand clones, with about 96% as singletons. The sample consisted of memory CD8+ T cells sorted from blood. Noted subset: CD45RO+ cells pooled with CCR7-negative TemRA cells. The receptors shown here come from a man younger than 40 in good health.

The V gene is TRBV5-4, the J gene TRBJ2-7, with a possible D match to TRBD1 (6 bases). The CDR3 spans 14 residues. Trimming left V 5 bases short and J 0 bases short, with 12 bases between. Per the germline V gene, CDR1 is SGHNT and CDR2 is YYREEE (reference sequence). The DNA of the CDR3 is TGTGCCAGCAGTTCTCAGGGGAGCTCCTACGAGCAGTACTTC. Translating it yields CASSSQGSSYEQYF.

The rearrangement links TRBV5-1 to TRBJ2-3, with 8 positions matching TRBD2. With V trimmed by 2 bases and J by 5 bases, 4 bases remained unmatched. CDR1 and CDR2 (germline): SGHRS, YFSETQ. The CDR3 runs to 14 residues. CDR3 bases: TGCGCCAGCAGCTTTAGGCTAGCGGGAGATACGCAGTATTTT. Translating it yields CASSFRLAGDTQYF.

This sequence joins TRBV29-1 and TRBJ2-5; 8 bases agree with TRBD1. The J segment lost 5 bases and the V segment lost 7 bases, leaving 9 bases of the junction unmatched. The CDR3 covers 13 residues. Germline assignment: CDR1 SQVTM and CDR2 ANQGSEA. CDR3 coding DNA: TGCAGCGCGCGGACAGGGACGGTTGAGACCCAGTACTTC. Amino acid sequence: CSARTGTVETQYF.

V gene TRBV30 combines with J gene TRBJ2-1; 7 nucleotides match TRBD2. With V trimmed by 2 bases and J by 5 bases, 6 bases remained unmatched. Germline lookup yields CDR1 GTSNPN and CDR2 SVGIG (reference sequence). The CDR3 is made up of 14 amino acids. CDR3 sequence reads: CAWSWGRGNNEQFF. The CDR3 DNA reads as TGTGCCTGGAGTTGGGGGAGGGGAAACAATGAGCAGTTCTTC.

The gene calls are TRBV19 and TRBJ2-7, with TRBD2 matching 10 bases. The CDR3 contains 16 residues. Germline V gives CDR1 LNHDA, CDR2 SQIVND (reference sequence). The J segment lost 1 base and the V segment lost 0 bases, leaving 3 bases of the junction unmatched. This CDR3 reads CASSIDPAGGSYEQYF. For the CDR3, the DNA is TGTGCCAGTAGTATAGACCCAGCGGGAGGGTCCTACGAGCAGTACTTC.

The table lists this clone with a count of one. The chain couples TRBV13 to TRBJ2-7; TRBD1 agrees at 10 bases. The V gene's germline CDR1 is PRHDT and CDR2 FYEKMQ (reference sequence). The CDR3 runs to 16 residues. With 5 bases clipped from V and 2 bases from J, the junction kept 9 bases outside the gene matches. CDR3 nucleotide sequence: TGTGCCAGCAGCGCGAGCCCCGGGACAGGGGCCTACGAGCAGTACTTC. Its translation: CASSASPGTGAYEQYF.

CDR3 sequence (DNA): TGTGCCAGTAGTACCCAGGGTAGCTCTGGCACAGATACGCAGTATTTT. Protein product: CASSTQGSSGTDTQYF. The V call is TRBV19, the J call TRBJ2-3; a possible D gene is TRBD1 (5 bases). Germline V lookup: CDR1 LNHDA, CDR2 SQIVND (reference sequence). Between the trimmed V and J ends, which lost 4 bases and 1 base, there was a span of 15 bases. This CDR3 is 16 amino acids long.

The chain's CDR3 is CASSLPGGEQFF. The CDR3 region has the DNA TGTGCCAGCAGTTTGCCCGGAGGTGAGCAGTTCTTC. The chain uses TRBV28 and TRBJ2-1, with a tentative D call TRBD2 (5 bases). Trimming stripped 3 bases from V and 9 bases from J, with 9 bases between. Germline V lookup: CDR1 MDHEN, CDR2 SYDVKM. CDR3 length: 12 amino acids.

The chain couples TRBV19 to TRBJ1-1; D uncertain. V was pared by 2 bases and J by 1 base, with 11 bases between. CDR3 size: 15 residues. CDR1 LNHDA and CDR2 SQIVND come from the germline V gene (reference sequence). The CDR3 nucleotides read TGTGCCAGTAGTATAATAGTAGGGCCGAACACTGAAGCTTTCTTT. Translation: CASSIIVGPNTEAFF. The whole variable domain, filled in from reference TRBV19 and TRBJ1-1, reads DGGITQSPKYLFRKEGQNVTLSCEQNLNHDAMYWYRQDPGQGLRLIYYSQIVNDFQKGDIAEGYSVSREKKESFPLTVTSAQKNPTAFYLCASSIIVGPNTEAFFGQGTRLTVV.

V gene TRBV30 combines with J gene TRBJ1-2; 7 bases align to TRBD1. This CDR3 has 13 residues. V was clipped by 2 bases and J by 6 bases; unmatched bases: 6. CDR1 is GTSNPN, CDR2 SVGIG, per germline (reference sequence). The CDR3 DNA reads TGTGCCTGGAGTCTAACAGGGGAACATGGCTACACCTTC. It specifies CAWSLTGEHGYTF.

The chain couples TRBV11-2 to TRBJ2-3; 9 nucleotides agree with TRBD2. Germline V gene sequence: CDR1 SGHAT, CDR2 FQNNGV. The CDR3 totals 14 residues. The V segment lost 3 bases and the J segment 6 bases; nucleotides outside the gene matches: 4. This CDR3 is CASSFGGRADTQYF. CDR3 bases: TGTGCCAGCAGCTTCGGCGGGAGGGCCGATACGCAGTATTTT.

The CDR3 coding sequence is TGCGCCAGCAGCCCTGGTGGACAGGGCAATCAGCCCCAGCATTTT. It codes for CASSPGGQGNQPQHF. The chain joins TRBV4-1 to TRBJ1-5; TRBD1 aligns across 7 bases. The germline V gene has CDR1 MGHRA and CDR2 YSYEKL. V dropped 4 bases and J dropped 2; count of bases not matched to a gene: 5. The CDR3 is 15 residues long.

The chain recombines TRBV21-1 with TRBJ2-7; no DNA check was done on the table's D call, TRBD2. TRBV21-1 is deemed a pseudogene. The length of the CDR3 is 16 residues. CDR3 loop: CASSNPVSGFSYEQYF. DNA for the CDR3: TGTGCCAGCAGCAACCCTGTGTCGGGATTCTCCTACGAGCAGTACTTC.